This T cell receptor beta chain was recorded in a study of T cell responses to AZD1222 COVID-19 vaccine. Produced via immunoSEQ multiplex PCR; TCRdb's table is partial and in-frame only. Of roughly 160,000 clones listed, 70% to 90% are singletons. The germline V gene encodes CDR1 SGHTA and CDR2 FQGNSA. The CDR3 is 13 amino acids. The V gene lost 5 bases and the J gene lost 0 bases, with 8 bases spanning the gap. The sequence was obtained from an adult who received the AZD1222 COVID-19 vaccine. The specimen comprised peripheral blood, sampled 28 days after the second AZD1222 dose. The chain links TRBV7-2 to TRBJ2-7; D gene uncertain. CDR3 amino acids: CASSLTLSYEQYF. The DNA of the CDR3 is TGTGCCAGCAGCCTGACTCTCTCCTACGAGCAGTACTTC.